These 17 T cell receptor beta chains share one sample of origin, sequenced in a study of shared clonotypes between healthy human individuals. TCRdb keeps only in-frame clones here, not all; method: immunoSEQ multiplex PCR. The sample has about 1 million clones, around 74% seen once. Sequencing input: memory CD4+ T cells sorted from blood. The subset was: CD45RA-negative fraction. The receptors come from a man aged 18 to 29 in good health.

In its sample, this clone was seen a few times. This chain joins TRBV25-1 and TRBJ2-3, with TRBD1 identical over 11 bases. The CDR3 is made up of 15 amino acids. Germline V gives CDR1 MGHDK, CDR2 SYGVNS. The junction had 9 bases not matched to a gene; V was cut back by 8 bases and J by 5 bases. CDR3 DNA: TGTGCCAGCGCCGCCGGGACAGGGGGTTTAGATACGCAGTATTTT. Its translation is CASAAGTGGLDTQYF. The variable domain in full, completed from reference TRBV25-1 and TRBJ2-3, reads EADIYQTPRYLVIGTGKKITLECSQTMGHDKMYWYQQDPGMELHLIHYSYGVNSTEKGDLSSESTVSRIRTEHFPLTLESARPSHTSQYLCASAAGTGGLDTQYFGPGTRLTVL.

J is TRBJ2-7 and V is TRBV7-9; 7 bases map to TRBD1. Trimming at V came to 5 bases and at J to 0 bases, leaving 4 bases not matched to a gene. The germline CDR1 and CDR2 sequences are SEHNR and FQNEAQ (reference sequence). CDR3 length: 14 residues. CDR3 protein: CASSGTASSYEQYF. Written as DNA, the CDR3 is TGTGCCAGCAGCGGGACAGCGAGCTCCTACGAGCAGTACTTC.

Worth noting for this clone: The sample contains more than one DNA sequence encoding this CDR3. J is TRBJ1-6 and V is TRBV7-9, with D perhaps matching TRBD1 (5 bases). The CDR3 contains 13 residues. With 3 bases removed from V and 8 bases from J, the gap between germline ends came to 8 bases. The V gene's germline CDR1 is SEHNR and CDR2 FQNEAQ (reference sequence). The CDR3 DNA sequence: TGTGCCAGCAGCTTGACGGGGGATTCACCCCTCCACTTT. Encoded protein: CASSLTGDSPLHF.

The rearrangement uses TRBV6-4 and TRBJ2-7; D is ambiguous. CDR3 length: 10 residues. Germline V gene data show CDR1 as MRHNA and CDR2 as SNTAGT. V lost 6 bases to trimming and J lost 5 bases, with 5 bases between them. The CDR3 protein is CASRLHEQYF. The CDR3 bases are TGTGCCAGCAGGTTGCACGAGCAGTACTTC.

V gene TRBV6-4 combines with J gene TRBJ1-5; D is unclear. Germline loops: CDR1 MRHNA, CDR2 SNTAGT. The ends were cut back, 6 bases at V and 7 bases at J, with 16 bases in the middle. This CDR3 spans 14 amino acids. The CDR3 sequence is CASSATPGLQPQHF. CDR3 in DNA: TGTGCCAGCAGCGCCACCCCAGGACTACAGCCCCAGCATTTT.

The chain is built from TRBV18 and TRBJ1-2; 10 bases agree with TRBD1. V was clipped by 6 bases and J by 4 bases; unmatched bases: 5. Germline CDR1 KGHSH, CDR2 LQKENI. The CDR3 extends over 14 amino acids. CDR3 nucleotides: TGTGCCAGCTCGCGGGACAGGGGTAGCTATGGCTACACCTTC. This encodes CASSRDRGSYGYTF.

V usage is TRBV5-4 and J usage is TRBJ1-2; 9 bases align to TRBD1. The CDR3 is made up of 16 amino acids. Looked up from germline, CDR1 is SGHNT and CDR2 is YYREEE (reference sequence). V was clipped by 3 bases and J by 3 bases; unmatched bases: 9. CDR3 residues: CASSSKNRGQDYGYTF. In DNA, the CDR3 is TGTGCCAGCAGCTCCAAAAACAGGGGGCAGGACTATGGCTACACCTTC.

The chain uses TRBV6-5 and TRBJ1-5; 7 nucleotides line up with TRBD1. The CDR3 is 15 residues long. Trimming at V came to 5 bases and at J to 0 bases, leaving 4 bases not matched to a gene. Looked up from germline, CDR1 is MNHEY and CDR2 is SVGAGI. This CDR3 is CASSRDRLSNQPQHF. As DNA, the CDR3 is TGTGCCAGCAGTCGGGACAGACTTAGCAATCAGCCCCAGCATTTT.

This chain links TRBV30 with TRBJ2-5; D is unresolved. V was clipped by 5 bases and J by 2 bases, with 9 bases between them. CDR3 size: 12 residues. CDR1 and CDR2 from the germline V gene are GTSNPN and SVGIG (reference sequence). CDR3 sequence: CAWGTTQETQYF. CDR3 bases: TGTGCCTGGGGCACCACACAAGAGACCCAGTACTTC.

This clone appeared a few times. This chain links TRBV19 with TRBJ1-5; a weak D match, TRBD1 (6 bases). The germline CDR1 and CDR2 sequences are LNHDA and SQIVND (reference sequence). The CDR3 extends over 15 amino acids. The V gene lost 7 bases and the J gene lost 0 bases, with 13 bases spanning the gap. The CDR3 nucleotides are TGTGCCAGTACCGCGAGGACAGTTAGCAATCAGCCCCAGCATTTT. It yields the protein CASTARTVSNQPQHF.

This clone was detected once. The genes are TRBV2 and TRBJ2-6, with 8 bases that match TRBD1. Germline values: CDR1 SNHLY, CDR2 FYNNEI. The CDR3 totals 16 residues. V gave up 6 bases and J gave up 4 bases; unmatched junction bases: 8. DNA for the CDR3: TGTGCCAGCAGCCGCGGACAGGGAAAGGGGGCCAACGTCCTGACTTTC. The encoded protein is CASSRGQGKGANVLTF.

V usage is TRBV6-1 and J usage is TRBJ1-5, with D possibly matching TRBD1 (5 bases). The ends were cut back, 4 bases at V and 3 bases at J, with 13 bases in the middle. The germline CDR1 and CDR2 sequences are MNHNS and SASEGT. The CDR3 covers 15 residues. The CDR3 region has the DNA TGTGCCAGCAGTGTAATAGGACAATCCAATCAGCCCCAGCATTTT. Its protein is CASSVIGQSNQPQHF.

V gene TRBV7-8 combines with J gene TRBJ2-5; unclear D gene. The CDR3 covers 13 residues. Germline lookup yields CDR1 SGHVS and CDR2 FQNEAQ. V shed 2 bases and J shed 2 bases, with 6 bases lying between them. This CDR3 is CASSLPGQETQYF. The CDR3 coding sequence is TGTGCCAGCAGCTTACCAGGACAAGAGACCCAGTACTTC. Full variable domain (missing parts from reference TRBV7-8 and TRBJ2-5): GAGVSQSPRYKVAKRGQDVALRCDPISGHVSLFWYQQALGQGPEFLTYFQNEAQLDKSGLPSDRFFAERPEGSVSTLKIQRTQQEDSAVYLCASSLPGQETQYFGPGTRLLVL.

The chain is built from TRBV6-5 and TRBJ1-3; D remains ambiguous. This CDR3 spans 14 amino acids. Germline lookup yields CDR1 MNHEY and CDR2 SVGAGI. Trimming took 7 bases from V and 4 from J, leaving 14 bases between them. The DNA for the CDR3 is TGTGCCAGCACCCCCAAACCTGAGGGAAACACCATATATTTT. Its protein is CASTPKPEGNTIYF.

The V call is TRBV9, the J call TRBJ1-1; weak D call: TRBD1 (5 bases). The V gene's germline CDR1 is SGDLS and CDR2 YYNGEE. Trimming left V 0 bases short and J 7 bases short, with 13 bases between. The CDR3 spans 14 residues. CDR3 bases: TGTGCCAGCAGCGTAGCTACGGGGGGTGGTGAAGCTTTCTTT. Amino acid sequence: CASSVATGGGEAFF. The full variable domain, completed using reference TRBV9 and TRBJ1-1, is DSGVTQTPKHLITATGQRVTLRCSPRSGDLSVYWYQQSLDQGLQFLIQYYNGEERAKGNILERFSAQQFPDLHSELNLSSLELGDSALYFCASSVATGGGEAFFGQGTRLTVV.

The rearrangement joins TRBV5-1 to TRBJ2-1, with 7 bases that match TRBD2. V lost 0 bases to trimming and J lost 10 bases; unmatched junction nucleotides: 4. Germline V lookup: CDR1 SGHRS, CDR2 YFSETQ. The CDR3 covers 13 residues. CDR3 loop: CASSLGDYGEQFF. The CDR3 DNA follows: TGCGCCAGCAGCTTGGGGGACTACGGGGAGCAGTTCTTC.

This chain joins TRBV18 and TRBJ2-4; no reliable D call. The CDR3 extends over 13 amino acids. Germline CDR1 is KGHSH and CDR2 is LQKENI. Deletions cut 6 bases from V and 6 bases from J, with 12 bases between. CDR3 sequence (DNA): TGTGCCAGCTCGTTTAATGAGAGAAACATTCAGTACTTC. Translating gives CASSFNERNIQYF.